Listed below are T cell receptor beta chains from one sample, sequenced in a study of T cell repertoires in cytomegalovirus infection. No antigen is known for these receptors. One entry per CDR3 protein results from TCRdb running MiXCR on the reads. The table has around 110,000 distinct CDR3 sequences, about a tenth seen once. Material for sequencing was PBMCs, sequenced either directly or after in vitro stimulation (not recorded which). These receptors were taken from a human donor in good health (CMV status not recorded). Some clones in this sample may be carry-over from other donors' samples. Each CDR3 is given with its conserved first and last residue. The D gene is left open where the match is weak. Clone size is not always given. Where it is, it says once, few, many or a class for expanded clones.

j_call clone_size v_call d_call cdr3_nt cdr3_aa
TRBJ1-5 few TRBV12-3/TRBV12-4 - TGTGCCAGCAGTTTATTCCAGGGAGGTCAGCCCCAGCATTTT CASSLFQGGQPQHF
TRBJ2-7 few TRBV28 - TGTGCCAGCGGGGAAAGGCTTTCCGAGCAGTACTTC CASGERLSEQYF
TRBJ2-1 many TRBV12-3/TRBV12-4 - TGTGCCAGCAGTATGGGTAGGGGGAGCTCCTACAATGAGCAGTTCTTC CASSMGRGSSYNEQFF
TRBJ2-7 many TRBV7-8 TRBD1 TGTGCCAGCACCCCTGGGACAGGGCCCTACGAGCAGTACTTC CASTPGTGPYEQYF
TRBJ2-5 many TRBV11-3 - TGTGCCAGCAGCTTAGGCCTCACCAGGGTTCCAGAAGAGACCCAGTACTTC CASSLGLTRVPEETQYF
TRBJ2-3 many TRBV5-4 TRBD2 TGTGCCAGCAGCGTGAGCACTAGCGGGAGGAACACAGATACGCAGTATTTT CASSVSTSGRNTDTQYF
TRBJ1-2 many TRBV7-2 - TGTGCCAGCAGCTTAGAAGTCGGGGTTGGCTACACCTTC CASSLEVGVGYTF
TRBJ1-1 many TRBV4-3 - TGCGCCAGCAGCCAAGATCGCTCTTACTACATGAACACTGAAGCTTTCTTT CASSQDRSYYMNTEAFF
TRBJ2-3 many TRBV7-2 TRBD2 TGTGCCAGCAGCTTCCAGGGACTAGCGGAGGGACATACGCAGTATTTT CASSFQGLAEGHTQYF
TRBJ2-3 few TRBV7-3 TRBD1 TGTGCCAGCAGCTCTAGTGGGATCCCGCAGGGGGCTAGCACAGATACGCAGTATTTT CASSSSGIPQGASTDTQYF
TRBJ2-7 few TRBV6-5 - TGTGCCAGCAGCTTCAGGGTAAGGGACTACGAGCAGTACTTC CASSFRVRDYEQYF
TRBJ2-1 few TRBV6-5 TRBD2 TGTGCCAGCAGTTCCGGCGGGAGGGCGCTTGAGCAGTTCTTC CASSSGGRALEQFF
TRBJ2-2 many TRBV7-2 - TGTGCCAGCAGCTTAAGGATCATCACCGGGGAGCTGTTTTTT CASSLRIITGELFF
TRBJ2-1 many TRBV28 - TGTGCCAGCAGTTTATGGTCGGGTGAGCAGTTCTTC CASSLWSGEQFF
TRBJ2-1 few TRBV4-1 - TGCGCCAGCAGATATATAGCCGGGATCAATGAGCAGTTCTTC CASRYIAGINEQFF
TRBJ1-4 few TRBV20-1 TRBD1 TGCAGTGCTGGACAGGGTGGGGGTGAAAAACTGTTTTTT CSAGQGGGEKLFF
TRBJ2-1 - TRBV28 TRBD2 TGTGCCAGCAGTTTACAGCGGGAGGGAGTGTTCTTC CASSLQREGVFF
TRBJ2-7 few TRBV11-3 - TGTGCCAGCAGCTTAATGGATCACGAGCAGTACTTC CASSLMDHEQYF
TRBJ1-1 few TRBV5-1 - TGCGCCAGCAGCCCCCTTACAGGGTCCAACACTGAAGCTTTCTTT CASSPLTGSNTEAFF
TRBJ1-3 few TRBV20-1 - TGCAGTGCCAGCAGGGGTGCTGGAAACACCATATATTTT CSASRGAGNTIYF
TRBJ1-2 many TRBV7-8 - TGTGCCAGCAGCTTGGTTCAGGGTAATGGCTACACCTTC CASSLVQGNGYTF
TRBJ1-5 - TRBV12-3/TRBV12-4 - TGTGCCAGCCGACAGTCCAATCAGCCCCAGCATTTT CASRQSNQPQHF
TRBJ1-5 - TRBV20-1 - TGCAGTGCTGGAATAGGGCAAGAGTATCAGCCCCAGCATTTT CSAGIGQEYQPQHF
TRBJ1-6 many TRBV12-3/TRBV12-4 - TGTGCCAGCAGTTTGGAGTCCAGGAATAATTCACCCCTCCACTTT CASSLESRNNSPLHF
TRBJ2-7 many TRBV7-2 - TGTGCCAGCAGCTTAGCGGGCGGCGAGCAGTACTTC CASSLAGGEQYF
TRBJ2-1 many TRBV7-2 TRBD2 TGTGCCAGCAGCTTAACTAGCGGGGTCAATGAGCAGTTCTTC CASSLTSGVNEQFF
TRBJ2-7 - TRBV20-1 TRBD1 TGCAGTGCAAAACCTCGGACAGGCTCCTACGAGCAGTACTTC CSAKPRTGSYEQYF
TRBJ1-1 many TRBV7-2 TRBD1 TGTGCCAGCAGCTATAATCTAGACAGGGCCACTGAAGCTTTCTTT CASSYNLDRATEAFF
TRBJ1-5 few TRBV6-1 - TGTGCCAGCGGCCCTCAGTGGAGTAGGGACCAGCCCCAGCATTTT CASGPQWSRDQPQHF
TRBJ1-2 - TRBV11-2 - TGTGCCAGCAGCTTAAACAGGGAGTATGGCTACACCTTC CASSLNREYGYTF
TRBJ1-1 few TRBV7-3 - TGTGCCAGCAGCTTCTCCAGGGCGAACACTGAAGCTTTCTTT CASSFSRANTEAFF
TRBJ2-3 - TRBV29-1 - TGCAGCGTTGCGGTGCTGGACACAGATACGCAGTATTTT CSVAVLDTDTQYF
TRBJ2-5 few TRBV7-9 - TGTGCCAGCAGCTTGACGACAGGAGTGGTAGAGACCCAGTACTTC CASSLTTGVVETQYF
TRBJ1-2 many TRBV7-2 - TGTGCCAGCAGCCCGGACCGCCTCTATGGCTACACCTTC CASSPDRLYGYTF
TRBJ1-2 few TRBV28 - TGTGCCAGCAGTCCGGGGGGGGCTTATGGCTACACCTTC CASSPGGAYGYTF
TRBJ1-1 many TRBV7-2 - TGTGCCAGCAGCTCCGTGGGATTGGGCACTGAAGCTTTCTTT CASSSVGLGTEAFF
TRBJ2-7 many TRBV7-2 - TGTGCCAGCAGCTTCCGGGACGTTAGCTCCTACGAGCAGTACTTC CASSFRDVSSYEQYF
TRBJ1-2 - TRBV4-3 - TGCGCCAGCAGCCAAGATGGGTCTGGGGTCGACTATGGCTACACCTTC CASSQDGSGVDYGYTF